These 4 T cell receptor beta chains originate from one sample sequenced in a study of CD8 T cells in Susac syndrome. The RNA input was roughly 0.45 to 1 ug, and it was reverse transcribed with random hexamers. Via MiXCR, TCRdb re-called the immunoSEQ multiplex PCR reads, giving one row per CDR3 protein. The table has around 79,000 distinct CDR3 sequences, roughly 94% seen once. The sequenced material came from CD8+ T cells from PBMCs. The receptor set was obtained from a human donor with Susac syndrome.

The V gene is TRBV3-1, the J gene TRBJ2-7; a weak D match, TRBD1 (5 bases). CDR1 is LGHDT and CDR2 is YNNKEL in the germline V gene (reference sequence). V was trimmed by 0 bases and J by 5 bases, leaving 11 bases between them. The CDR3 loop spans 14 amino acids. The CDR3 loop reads CASSQDREVDEQYF. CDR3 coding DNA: TGTGCCAGCAGCCAAGACAGGGAAGTAGACGAGCAGTACTTC.

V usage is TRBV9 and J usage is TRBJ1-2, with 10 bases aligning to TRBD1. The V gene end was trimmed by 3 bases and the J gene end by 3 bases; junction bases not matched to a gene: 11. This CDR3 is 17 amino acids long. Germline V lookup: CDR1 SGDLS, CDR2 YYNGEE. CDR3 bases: TGTGCCAGCAGCGGTAGGGGAGGGGACAGGGGCGACTATGGCTACACCTTC. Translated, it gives CASSGRGGDRGDYGYTF.

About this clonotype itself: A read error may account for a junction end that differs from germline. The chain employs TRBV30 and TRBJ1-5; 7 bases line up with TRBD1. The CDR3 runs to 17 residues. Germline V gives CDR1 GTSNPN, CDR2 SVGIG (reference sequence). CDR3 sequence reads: CAWRLPGTATINRPQHF. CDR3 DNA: TGTGCCTGGAGGCTCCCCGGGACAGCCACCATCAATCGGCCCCAGCATTTT.

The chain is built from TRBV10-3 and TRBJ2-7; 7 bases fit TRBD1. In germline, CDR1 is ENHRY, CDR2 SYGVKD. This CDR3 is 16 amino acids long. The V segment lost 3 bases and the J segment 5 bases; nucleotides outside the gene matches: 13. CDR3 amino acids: CAISDETTGYNNEQYF. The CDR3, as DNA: TGTGCCATCAGTGATGAAACGACAGGGTACAACAACGAGCAGTACTTC.